A single T cell receptor (beta chain) is shown here with its context. Germline assignment: CDR1 SGHRS and CDR2 YFSETQ. V lost 4 bases and J 4 bases, leaving 11 bases between the germline ends. The CDR3 has 13 amino acids. This entry belongs to a study of blood T cell repertoires in COVID-19. Study summary: The origin of the acute and convalescent COVID-19 samples was the United States, Italy and Spain. Sources were T cells, B-cell-depleted T cells, or PBMCs; the material itself was cDNA or gDNA.

As processed by the authors: Quantification of nucleated cells was approximated via reference gene primer amplification. Profiling relied on immunoSEQ multiplex PCR, and the TCRdb table lists in-frame clones only, not all of them. For V, J and clone size, that table is used; D and trimming come from the DNA. The repertoire consists of approximately 240,000 clones, with around 90% occurring once and the leading ten covering around 0.9%. Enrollment of patients from Seattle took place during active infection, with longitudinal follow-up. The origin of this receptor is a young man with COVID-19, enrolled during active disease. Sequencing input: peripheral blood. The chain joins TRBV5-1 to TRBJ1-1; D remains unclear. The CDR3 DNA reads TGCGCCAGCAGCGTAGGGAGAGGCACTGAAGCTTTCTTT. It codes for CASSVGRGTEAFF.